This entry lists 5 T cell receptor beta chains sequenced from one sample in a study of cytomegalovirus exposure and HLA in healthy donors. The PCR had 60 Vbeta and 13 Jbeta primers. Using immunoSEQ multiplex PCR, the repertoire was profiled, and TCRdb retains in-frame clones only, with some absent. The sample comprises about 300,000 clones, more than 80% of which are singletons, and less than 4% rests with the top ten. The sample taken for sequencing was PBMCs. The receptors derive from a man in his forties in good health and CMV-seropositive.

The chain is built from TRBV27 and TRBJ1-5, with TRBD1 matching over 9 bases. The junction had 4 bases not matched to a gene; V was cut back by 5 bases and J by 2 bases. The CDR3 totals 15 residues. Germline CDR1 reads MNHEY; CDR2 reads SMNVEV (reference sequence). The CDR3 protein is CASSGGQGGNQPQHF. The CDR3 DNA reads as TGTGCCAGCAGTGGGGGACAGGGAGGCAATCAGCCCCAGCATTTT.

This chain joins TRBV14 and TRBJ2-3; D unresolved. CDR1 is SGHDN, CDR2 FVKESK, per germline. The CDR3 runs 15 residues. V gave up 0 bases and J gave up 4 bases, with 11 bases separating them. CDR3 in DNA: TGTGCCAGCAGCCAAGATTGGCTCAGCGCAGATACGCAGTATTTT. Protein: CASSQDWLSADTQYF.

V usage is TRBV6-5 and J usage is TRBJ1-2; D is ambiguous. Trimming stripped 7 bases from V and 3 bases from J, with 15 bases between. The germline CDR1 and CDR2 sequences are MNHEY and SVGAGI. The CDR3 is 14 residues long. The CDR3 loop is CASKTKGRHYGYTF. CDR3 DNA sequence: TGTGCCAGCAAGACTAAAGGGCGCCACTATGGCTACACCTTC.

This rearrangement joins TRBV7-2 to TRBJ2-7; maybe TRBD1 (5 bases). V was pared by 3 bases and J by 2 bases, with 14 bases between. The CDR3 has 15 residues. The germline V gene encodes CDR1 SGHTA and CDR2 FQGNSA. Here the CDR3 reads CASSFTGYATYEQYF. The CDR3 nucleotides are TGTGCCAGCAGCTTCACAGGTTATGCGACCTACGAGCAGTACTTC.

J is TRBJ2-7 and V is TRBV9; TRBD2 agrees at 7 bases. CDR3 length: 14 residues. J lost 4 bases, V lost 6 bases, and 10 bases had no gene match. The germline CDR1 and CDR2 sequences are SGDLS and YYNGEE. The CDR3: CASTQTSPSYEQYF. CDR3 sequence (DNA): TGTGCCAGCACCCAGACTAGCCCGTCTTACGAGCAGTACTTC.